This TCR beta chain stems from a study of T cell changes during pregnancy in multiple sclerosis. Here immunoSEQ multiplex PCR was the method, and the copy in TCRdb shows in-frame clones only, minus some. The data contain approximately 49,000 clones, 85% to 95% of them seen just once; the ten biggest clones take up around 1%. CDR1 and CDR2 (germline): MNHEY, SVGAGI. V lost 5 bases, J lost 5 bases, and 9 bases stayed unmatched. This CDR3 has 15 residues. The sequencing used peripheral blood, collected after pregnancy. This clonotype was obtained from a female donor with multiple sclerosis, enrolled in a pregnancy study. The chain links TRBV6-5 to TRBJ1-5, with TRBD1 matching over 7 bases. CDR3 in amino acids: CASSGRTGRDQPQHF. The CDR3 DNA sequence: TGTGCCAGCAGTGGTAGGACAGGAAGGGATCAGCCCCAGCATTTT.